This is a list of T cell receptor beta chains from one sample in a study of CD8 T cells in ankylosing spondylitis. TCRdb fed the 5' RACE reads into MiXCR, producing one record per CDR3 protein. This sample has more than 300,000 distinct CDR3 sequences, with 11% found just once. The specimen sequenced was blood, either unsorted or a sorted T cell fraction (not recorded which). These receptors were collected from a female donor with ankylosing spondylitis or in good health (not recorded which). Both conserved end residues are trimmed from each CDR3. A D gene is named only where the DNA matches it firmly.

.	TRBV4-1	TRBJ1-1	ASSQVPDTEAF
.	TRBV11-2	TRBJ2-1	ASSPPHTAESEQF
.	TRBV7-2	TRBJ2-1	ASSWHRRTYNEQF
.	TRBV25-1	TRBJ1-5	ASRGCNQPQH
.	TRBV12-3/TRBV12-4	TRBJ2-1	ASSPMGRTSYNEQF
.	TRBV4-3	TRBJ2-3	ASSQEVVSLRDTQY
.	TRBV7-8	TRBJ2-2	ASSPVYGELF
.	TRBV5-1	TRBJ2-7	ASSYPDFDEQY
.	TRBV19	TRBJ1-4	ASRIRAQPEKLF
.	TRBV7-9	TRBJ1-1	ASSLDVRANTEAF
.	TRBV6-1	TRBJ1-1	ASRGLEAEAF
.	TRBV15	TRBJ1-5	ATSTGTSNQPQH
.	TRBV25-1	TRBJ2-5	ASSEPPRLSSDRPQETQY
TRBD1	TRBV18	TRBJ2-7	ASSPLAGQETYEQY
.	TRBV20-1	TRBJ2-1	SAAGQREQF
TRBD1	TRBV20-1	TRBJ1-2	SARDLTGESGYT
TRBD1	TRBV5-5	TRBJ1-2	ASTRTGGDRNYGYT
TRBD1	TRBV20-1	TRBJ2-7	SSQSTTGVSTYEQY
TRBD2	TRBV6-1	TRBJ2-3	ASSRRGEREHPFLQY
.	TRBV20-1	TRBJ1-1	SAGGFDRKKGGVTEAF
.	TRBV6-1	TRBJ1-6	ASRTGVNSPLH
.	TRBV11-2	TRBJ2-5	ASSPAVGMRRETQY
TRBD1	TRBV5-1	TRBJ2-5	ASSKEGTGQETQY
TRBD1	TRBV5-1	TRBJ2-7	ASSSDRGGYEQY
TRBD2	TRBV20-1	TRBJ2-7	SAKVGLAGTYEQY
TRBD2	TRBV27	TRBJ2-1	ASSLKASGRVGSYNEQF
.	TRBV5-1	TRBJ2-1	ASSLPEGPYNEQF
TRBD1	TRBV11-2	TRBJ2-6	ASSLGTGDLEGSGANVLT
.	TRBV18	TRBJ1-2	ASSPLSSWGSDGYT
TRBD2	TRBV7-9	TRBJ2-3	ASSLNSGGPRGTQY
.	TRBV5-6	TRBJ1-1	ASSAPPRTEAS
TRBD2	TRBV20-1	TRBJ2-5	SALPASGRGETQY
TRBD1	TRBV5-1	TRBJ2-1	ASSLEGQRPGNEQF
.	TRBV30	TRBJ1-1	AWSGGGIEAF
.	TRBV7-9	TRBJ2-5	ASSLGLKETQY
.	TRBV5-1	TRBJ2-7	ASSLAGRNEQY
TRBD1	TRBV20-1	TRBJ2-3	SARDRRGRAYTQY
.	TRBV7-6	TRBJ2-1	ASSFDTLAPHNEQF
TRBD2	TRBV6-2/TRBV6-3	TRBJ2-3	ASSPGLAGVPSTDTQY
TRBD1	TRBV7-6	TRBJ2-7	ASSRRQGSNEQY
.	TRBV29-1	TRBJ2-5	SVGDLTETQY
.	TRBV3-1	TRBJ2-2	ASTQGGSVRVTGELF
TRBD2	TRBV28	TRBJ2-2	ASSRLAGAPGELF
.	TRBV3-1	TRBJ1-1	ASSQVGREYTEAF
TRBD2	TRBV7-2	TRBJ2-5	ASSLAPSGLAGFHQETQY
TRBD2	TRBV28	TRBJ2-1	ASSWGLAGWGNEQF
.	TRBV12-3/TRBV12-4	TRBJ2-7	ASSSGDRLPAYEQY
.	TRBV18	TRBJ1-6	ASSSSFGGNSPLH